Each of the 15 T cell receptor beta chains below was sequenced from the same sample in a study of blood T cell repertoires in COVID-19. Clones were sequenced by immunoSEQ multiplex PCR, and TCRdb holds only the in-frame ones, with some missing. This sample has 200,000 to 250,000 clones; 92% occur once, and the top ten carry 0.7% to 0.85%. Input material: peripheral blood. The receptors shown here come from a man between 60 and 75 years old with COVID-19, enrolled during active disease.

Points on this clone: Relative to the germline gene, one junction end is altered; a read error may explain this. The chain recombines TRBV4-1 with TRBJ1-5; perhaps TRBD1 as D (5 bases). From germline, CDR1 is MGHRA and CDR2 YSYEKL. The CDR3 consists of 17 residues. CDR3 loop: CASSQDNSAGHNQPQHF. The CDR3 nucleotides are TGCGCCAGCAGTCAAGATAATTCGGCGGGGCACAATCAGCCCCAGCATTTT.

The CDR3 region has the DNA TGTGCCAGTAGTATGGGGGACAGCCTGAACACTGAAGCTTTCTTT. Translating it yields CASSMGDSLNTEAFF. This chain links TRBV19 with TRBJ1-1; TRBD1 matches at 7 bases. The germline CDR1 and CDR2 sequences are LNHDA and SQIVND (reference sequence). The V and J ends lost 3 bases and 0 bases, in that order; junction bases with no gene match: 4. The CDR3 spans 15 residues.

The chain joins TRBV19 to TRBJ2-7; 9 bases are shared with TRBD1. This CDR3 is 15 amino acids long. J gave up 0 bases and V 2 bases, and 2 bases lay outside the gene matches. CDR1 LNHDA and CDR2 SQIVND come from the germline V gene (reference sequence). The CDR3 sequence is CASSIRTGASYEQYF. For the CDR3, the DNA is TGTGCCAGTAGTATACGGACAGGGGCCTCCTACGAGCAGTACTTC.

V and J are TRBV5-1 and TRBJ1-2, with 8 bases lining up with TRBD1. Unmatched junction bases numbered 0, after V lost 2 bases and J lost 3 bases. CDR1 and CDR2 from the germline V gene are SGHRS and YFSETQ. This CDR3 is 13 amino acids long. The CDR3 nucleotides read TGCGCCAGCAGCTTACAGGGGGACTATGGCTACACCTTC. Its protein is CASSLQGDYGYTF.

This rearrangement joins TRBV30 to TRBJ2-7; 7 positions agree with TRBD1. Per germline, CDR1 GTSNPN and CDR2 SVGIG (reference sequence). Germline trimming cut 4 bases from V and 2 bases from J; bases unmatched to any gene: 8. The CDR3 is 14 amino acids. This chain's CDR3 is CAWNAGTAPYEQYF. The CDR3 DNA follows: TGTGCCTGGAATGCCGGGACAGCGCCCTACGAGCAGTACTTC. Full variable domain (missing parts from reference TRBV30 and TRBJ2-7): SQTIHQWPATLVQPVGSPLSLECTVEGTSNPNLYWYRQAAGRGLQLLFYSVGIGQISSEVPQNLSASRPQDRQFILSSKKLLLSDSGFYLCAWNAGTAPYEQYFGPGTRLTVT.

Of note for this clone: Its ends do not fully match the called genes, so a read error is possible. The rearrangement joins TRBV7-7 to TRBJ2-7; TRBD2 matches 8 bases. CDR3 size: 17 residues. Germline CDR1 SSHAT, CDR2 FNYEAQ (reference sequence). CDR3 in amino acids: CASSLAVLTSGGREQYF. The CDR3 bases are TGTGCTAGCAGCTTAGCGGTATTAACTAGCGGAGGGAGGGAGCAGTACTTC.

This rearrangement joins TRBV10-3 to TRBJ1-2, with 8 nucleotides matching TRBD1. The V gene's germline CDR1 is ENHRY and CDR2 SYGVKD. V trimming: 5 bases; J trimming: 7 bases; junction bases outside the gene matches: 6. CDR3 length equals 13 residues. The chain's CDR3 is CAISPGTGSGYTF. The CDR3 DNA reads TGTGCCATCAGTCCCGGGACAGGTAGTGGCTACACCTTC.

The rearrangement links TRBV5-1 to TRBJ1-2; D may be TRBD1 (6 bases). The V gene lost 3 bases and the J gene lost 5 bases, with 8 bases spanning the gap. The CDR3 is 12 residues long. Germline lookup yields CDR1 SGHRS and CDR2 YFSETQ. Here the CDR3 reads CASSSDSYGYTF. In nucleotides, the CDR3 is TGCGCCAGCAGCTCGGACAGTTATGGCTACACCTTC.

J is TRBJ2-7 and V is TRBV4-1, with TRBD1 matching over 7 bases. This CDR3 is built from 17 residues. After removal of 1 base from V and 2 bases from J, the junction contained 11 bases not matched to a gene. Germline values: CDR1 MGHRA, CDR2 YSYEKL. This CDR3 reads CASSQGKGQKPTYEQYF. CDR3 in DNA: TGCGCCAGCAGCCAAGGGAAGGGACAGAAGCCAACCTACGAGCAGTACTTC.

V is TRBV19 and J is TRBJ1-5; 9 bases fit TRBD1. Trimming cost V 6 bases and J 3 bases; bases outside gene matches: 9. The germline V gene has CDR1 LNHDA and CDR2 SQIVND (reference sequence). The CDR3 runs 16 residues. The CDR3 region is CASRDPGQGFNQPQHF. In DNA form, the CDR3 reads TGTGCCAGTAGGGATCCGGGACAGGGTTTCAATCAGCCCCAGCATTTT.

CDR3 DNA: TGTGCCAGCATTGGGGGGTCAAGCTACGAGCAGTACTTC. Its translation: CASIGGSSYEQYF. This chain links TRBV28 with TRBJ2-7; a weak D match, TRBD2 (6 bases). The CDR3 consists of 13 residues. V lost 7 bases, J lost 3 bases, and 13 bases lay in between. Germline loops: CDR1 MDHEN, CDR2 SYDVKM.

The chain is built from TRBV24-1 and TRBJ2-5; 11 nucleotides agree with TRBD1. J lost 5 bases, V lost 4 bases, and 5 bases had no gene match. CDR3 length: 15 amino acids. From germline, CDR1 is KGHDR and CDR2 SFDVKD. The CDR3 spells CATSDWTGGVETQYF. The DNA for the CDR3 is TGTGCCACCAGTGACTGGACAGGGGGCGTGGAGACCCAGTACTTC.

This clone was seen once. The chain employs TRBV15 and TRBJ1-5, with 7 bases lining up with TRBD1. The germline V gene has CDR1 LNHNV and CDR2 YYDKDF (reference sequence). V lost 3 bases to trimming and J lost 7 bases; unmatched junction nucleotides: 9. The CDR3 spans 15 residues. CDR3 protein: CATSRETGAGQPQHF. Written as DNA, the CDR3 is TGTGCCACCAGCAGGGAAACAGGGGCGGGGCAGCCCCAGCATTTT.

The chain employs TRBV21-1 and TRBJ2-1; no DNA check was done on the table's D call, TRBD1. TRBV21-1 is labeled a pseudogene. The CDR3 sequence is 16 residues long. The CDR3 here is CASSSTTGVLDNEQFF. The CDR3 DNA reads TGTGCCAGCAGCAGCACGACAGGGGTTCTCGACAATGAGCAGTTCTTC.

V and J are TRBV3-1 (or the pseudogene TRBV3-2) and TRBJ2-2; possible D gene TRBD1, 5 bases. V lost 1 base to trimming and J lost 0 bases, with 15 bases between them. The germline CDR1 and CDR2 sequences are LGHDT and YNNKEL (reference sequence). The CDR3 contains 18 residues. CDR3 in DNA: TGTGCCAGCAGCCAAGTAGAGGCAGGGAACCCGAACACCGGGGAGCTGTTTTTT. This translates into CASSQVEAGNPNTGELFF.